The 13 T cell receptor beta chains listed next were all sequenced from one sample in a study of T-cell memory formation after mild COVID-19. MiXCR, applied by TCRdb to the 5' RACE reads, yields one record per CDR3 protein. This table holds more than 250,000 distinct CDR3 sequences, roughly 18% found once. Sequencing input: PBMCs or a T cell subset sorted from them (not recorded which). Source of these receptors: a man aged 18-30 years who had mild COVID-19 (a few samples of this study predate the infection). Cell type and time point are not known.

Remarks on this clonotype: Just one base apart from a much larger clone, this may be a read error. The rearrangement links TRBV28 to TRBJ2-1; TRBD2 matches at 9 bases. The germline V gene encodes CDR1 MDHEN and CDR2 SYDVKM. Trimming cost V 6 bases and J 7 bases; bases outside gene matches: 4. The CDR3 is 13 amino acids. The CDR3 spells CASSAGGRNEQFF. CDR3 DNA: TGTGCCAGCAGCGCGGGGGGGCGGAATGAGCAGTTCTTC.

This clonotype was observed a handful of times. The chain is built from TRBV12-3 or TRBV12-4 and TRBJ1-1; the match to TRBD1 covers 9 bases. V lost 3 bases to trimming and J lost 10 bases; unmatched junction nucleotides: 6. CDR3 length: 13 residues. The CDR3 loop reads CASSLDRGIRAFF. CDR3 nucleotide sequence: TGTGCCAGCAGTTTGGACAGGGGAATACGAGCTTTCTTT.

The chain couples TRBV28 to TRBJ2-2, with TRBD1 matching 9 bases. Per germline, CDR1 MDHEN and CDR2 SYDVKM. The junction had 9 bases not matched to a gene; V was cut back by 7 bases and J by 6 bases. The CDR3 is made up of 15 amino acids. The CDR3 DNA is TGTGCCAGCAAGCTGGACAGGGGTCTTCCCGGGGAGCTGTTTTTT. Translating gives CASKLDRGLPGELFF.

The chain combines TRBV4-3 with TRBJ2-6; no clear D gene. V gave up 2 bases and J gave up 2 bases, with 1 base separating them. CDR3 length equals 13 residues. Looked up from germline, CDR1 is LGHNA and CDR2 is YSLEER. The CDR3 spells CASSQPGANVLTF. CDR3 coding DNA: TGCGCCAGCAGCCAACCTGGGGCCAACGTCCTGACTTTC.

V and J are TRBV19 and TRBJ2-1, with D unclear. CDR1 and CDR2 from the germline V gene are LNHDA and SQIVND (reference sequence). This CDR3 contains 14 residues. V was shortened by 0 bases and J by 7 bases, with 10 bases between the two germline ends. The CDR3 DNA follows: TGTGCCAGTAGTATAGATCGGTGGGGAAATGAGCAGTTCTTC. Translated: CASSIDRWGNEQFF.

The chain is built from TRBV4-3 and TRBJ1-2; TRBD1 matches 7 bases. The germline V gene has CDR1 LGHNA and CDR2 YSLEER. The CDR3 runs 13 residues. V shed 4 bases, J shed 8 bases, and the junction held 7 bases outside the gene matches. CDR3 sequence (DNA): TGCGCCAGCAGCCCCAGGGGGGCAGGAGGCTACACCTTC. Translated: CASSPRGAGGYTF.

A few counts support this clonotype. The chain uses TRBV6-6 and TRBJ1-6; D not resolved. The CDR3 consists of 13 residues. The germline V and J ends were trimmed by 0 bases and 8 bases, with 5 bases remaining between them. Germline-derived CDR1 and CDR2 are MNHNY and SVGAGI (reference sequence). CDR3 DNA: TGTGCCAGCAGTTACTCGTGGGATTCACCCCTCCACTTT. Residues: CASSYSWDSPLHF.

The chain has TRBV7-2 and TRBJ2-3, with D possibly being TRBD1 (5 bases). The length of the CDR3 is 13 residues. Germline V gives CDR1 SGHTA, CDR2 FQGNSA. V was clipped by 4 bases and J by 6 bases, with 11 bases between them. CDR3 bases: TGTGCCAGCAGCTCCCTTTCAGGGGATACGCAGTATTTT. Protein product: CASSSLSGDTQYF.

This clonotype was counted only a few times. The rearrangement links TRBV20-1 to TRBJ2-5; TRBD2 might be the D (7 bases). CDR1 is DFQATT, CDR2 SNEGSKA, per germline (reference sequence). The CDR3 covers 14 residues. Trimming removed 0 bases from V and 5 bases from J, with 13 bases in between. The CDR3 protein is CSARDPGGLETQYF. The DNA of the CDR3 is TGCAGTGCTAGAGATCCGGGGGGCTTGGAGACCCAGTACTTC.

This clonotype was picked up a small number of times. V is TRBV29-1 and J is TRBJ1-2; possibly TRBD1 for D (5 bases). Per the germline V gene, CDR1 is SQVTM and CDR2 is ANQGSEA. The CDR3 runs 11 residues. The V gene lost 6 bases and the J gene lost 8 bases, with 13 bases spanning the gap. The CDR3 sequence is CSVPGTIGYTF. The DNA for the CDR3 is TGCAGCGTCCCCGGGACCATAGGCTACACCTTC.

V gene TRBV24-1 combines with J gene TRBJ2-1; 11 nucleotides line up with TRBD2. The CDR3 runs to 16 residues. After removal of 4 bases from V and 2 bases from J, the junction contained 3 bases not matched to a gene. The V gene's germline CDR1 is KGHDR and CDR2 SFDVKD. As DNA, the CDR3 is TGTGCCACCAGTGACCTGACTAGCGGGACCTACAATGAGCAGTTCTTC. Protein product: CATSDLTSGTYNEQFF.

The table lists this clonotype with a few counts. The chain recombines TRBV6-4 with TRBJ2-1; D possibly corresponds to TRBD2 (7 bases). The germline V gene has CDR1 MRHNA and CDR2 SNTAGT. The V and J ends lost 6 bases and 7 bases respectively, with 25 bases between them. The CDR3 runs to 17 residues. In DNA, the CDR3 is TGTGCCAGCAGCCCCGATATAGTGCGGGGGCCGGATAATGAGCAGTTCTTC. The encoded protein is CASSPDIVRGPDNEQFF.

This clonotype was seen many times. The rearrangement joins TRBV6-6 to TRBJ2-7; the match to TRBD1 covers 9 bases. The CDR3 totals 16 residues. V lost 6 bases and J lost 1; bases outside the gene matches: 10. Germline-derived CDR1 and CDR2 are MNHNY and SVGAGI (reference sequence). This CDR3 reads CASSGPGTGRSYEQYV. DNA for the CDR3: TGTGCCAGCAGCGGACCCGGGACAGGGAGGTCCTACGAGCAGTACGTC.